The 28 T cell receptor beta chains below come from one sample, sequenced in a study of human T cells and chemical hapten exposure. This sample's time point: pre-sensitization, week 0. The treatment here: therapeutic diphenylcyclopropenone sensitization with weekly scalp DPC. TCRdb redid the calling of the RACE reads with MiXCR, one entry per CDR3 protein. The sample holds approximately 370,000 distinct CDR3 sequences, 4.5% to 5.5% seen once. The sample in question was whole blood, obtained in connection with sensitization to the hapten diphenylcyclopropenone (DPC). The receptors shown here come from a woman aged 18-35 years with alopecia areata. Some clones in this sample may be carry-over from other donors' samples.

This clonotype was seen a handful of times. The V and J genes are TRBV29-1 and TRBJ2-7, with a tentative D call TRBD2 (6 bases). The CDR3 runs 12 residues. The germline gives CDR1 SQVTM, CDR2 ANQGSEA. V lost 5 bases and J 5 bases, leaving 13 bases between the germline ends. CDR3 region: CSVPEGGDEQYF. The CDR3 DNA reads as TGCAGCGTTCCGGAAGGAGGGGACGAGCAGTACTTC.

There are a few counts of this clonotype. The chain uses TRBV6-2 or TRBV6-3 and TRBJ1-5; 8 positions agree with TRBD1. The CDR3 has 19 residues. Germline CDR1 reads MNHEY; CDR2 reads SVGEGT. V gave up 2 bases and J gave up 5 bases; unmatched junction bases: 17. The CDR3 here is CASSYPIAVIKTGDQPQHF. The CDR3 region has the DNA TGTGCCAGCAGTTACCCCATCGCCGTCATAAAGACAGGGGATCAGCCCCAGCATTTT.

This clonotype was seen more than once but under ten times. The chain recombines TRBV6-1 with TRBJ1-5; 8 bases line up with TRBD1. Trimming cost V 5 bases and J 5 bases; bases outside gene matches: 5. CDR1 and CDR2 from the germline V gene are MNHNS and SASEGT. The length of the CDR3 is 14 residues. The CDR3 is CASSPRTGHQPQHF. The CDR3 DNA is TGTGCCAGCAGTCCTAGGACAGGGCATCAGCCCCAGCATTTT.

The rearrangement links TRBV6-5 to TRBJ2-3; 7 nucleotides line up with TRBD1. V was clipped by 5 bases and J by 5 bases; unmatched bases: 13. The length of the CDR3 is 16 residues. Looked up from germline, CDR1 is MNHEY and CDR2 is SVGAGI. This CDR3 is CASSHNRPGGKDTQYF. The CDR3 DNA sequence: TGTGCCAGCAGTCACAATCGCCCAGGGGGTAAAGATACGCAGTATTTT.

The chain links TRBV24-1 to TRBJ2-1, with D possibly TRBD1 on 5 matching bases. The germline gives CDR1 KGHDR, CDR2 SFDVKD. The CDR3 has 12 amino acids. V shed 4 bases and J shed 5 bases, with 5 bases lying between them. CDR3 sequence (DNA): TGTGCCACCAGTGACAGGGACAATGAGCAGTTCTTC. Translated, it gives CATSDRDNEQFF.

In this sample, this clonotype turned up many times. V usage is TRBV27 and J usage is TRBJ1-6; perhaps TRBD1 as D (5 bases). The CDR3 consists of 15 residues. V lost 6 bases to trimming and J lost 8 bases, with 17 bases between them. The germline V gene has CDR1 MNHEY and CDR2 SMNVEV (reference sequence). CDR3 sequence reads: CASSPQVQGDSPLHF. The CDR3 nucleotides are TGTGCCAGCAGCCCGCAGGTCCAGGGTGATTCACCCCTCCACTTT.

The chain joins TRBV6-1 to TRBJ1-5; tentative D call: TRBD1 (6 bases). V was clipped by 2 bases and J by 4 bases, with 12 bases between them. The CDR3 runs 15 residues. Germline V lookup: CDR1 MNHNS, CDR2 SASEGT. CDR3 DNA sequence: TGTGCCAGCAGTGAATACTGGGGGGCAAATCAGCCCCAGCATTTT. Amino acids: CASSEYWGANQPQHF.

This clonotype was counted many times. As DNA, the CDR3 is TGTGCCAGCAGATGGGGGGGGAACTACAATGAGCAGTTCTTC. It translates to CASRWGGNYNEQFF. The gene calls are TRBV6-5 and TRBJ2-1; 7 nucleotides match TRBD2. V trimming: 6 bases; J trimming: 3 bases; junction bases outside the gene matches: 5. The CDR3 has 14 residues. CDR1 is MNHEY and CDR2 is SVGAGI in the germline V gene.

Many counts were recorded for this clonotype. The CDR3 spells CASSSFYDSRSGANVLTF. The CDR3 nucleotides are TGTGCCAGCAGCTCCTTCTACGACAGCCGCTCTGGGGCCAACGTCCTGACTTTC. The chain carries TRBV4-2 and TRBJ2-6; D is perhaps TRBD1 (5 bases). Germline CDR1 reads LGHNA; CDR2 reads YNFKEQ. The CDR3 has 18 amino acids. Trimming shortened V by 5 bases and J by 0 bases, and 17 bases separated the two germline ends.

This clonotype came up many times. This sequence joins TRBV6-5 and TRBJ2-6, with a possible D match to TRBD2 (5 bases). The length of the CDR3 is 13 residues. The V and J ends lost 8 bases and 2 bases respectively, with 7 bases between them. CDR1 is MNHEY, CDR2 SVGAGI, per germline. CDR3: CASQRTGANVLTF. DNA of the CDR3: TGTGCCAGCCAGCGGACTGGGGCCAACGTCCTGACTTTC.

There are many counts of this clonotype. The chain has TRBV29-1 and TRBJ1-2; a possible D gene is TRBD1 (6 bases). The CDR3 runs to 14 residues. Trimming left V 5 bases short and J 4 bases short, with 17 bases between. Per germline, CDR1 SQVTM and CDR2 ANQGSEA. CDR3 loop: CSVPGEGGFYGYTF. The CDR3 DNA reads as TGCAGCGTTCCCGGGGAGGGGGGTTTCTATGGCTACACCTTC.

This clonotype has at least ten counts. The rearrangement joins TRBV6-2 or TRBV6-3 to TRBJ1-1; D gene ambiguous. The ends were cut back, 0 bases at V and 1 base at J, with 9 bases in the middle. This CDR3 comprises 15 residues. Per the germline V gene, CDR1 is MNHEY and CDR2 is SVGEGT. The CDR3 sequence is CASSYSIRSNTEAFF. The CDR3 DNA sequence: TGTGCCAGCAGTTACTCAATCAGGTCGAACACTGAAGCTTTCTTT.

This clonotype came up a few times. CDR3 sequence reads: CASSLTNGARRGTEAFF. In DNA, the CDR3 is TGTGCCAGCAGCTTAACGAACGGGGCGCGGAGGGGCACTGAAGCTTTCTTT. The V and J genes are TRBV7-3 and TRBJ1-1, with TRBD1 as a possible D gene (5 bases). The CDR3 contains 17 residues. Trimming took off 0 bases at V and 4 bases at J, with 18 bases between the two ends. Germline CDR1 and CDR2: SGHTA and FQGTGA.

The chain is built from TRBV9 and TRBJ2-3; D gene unclear. Trimming left V 0 bases short and J 2 bases short, with 7 bases between. CDR3 size: 14 residues. CDR1 and CDR2 from the germline V gene are SGDLS and YYNGEE. The CDR3: CASSVGHVTDTQYF. CDR3 in DNA: TGTGCCAGCAGCGTAGGGCATGTCACAGATACGCAGTATTTT. Variable domain in full (rest from reference TRBV9 and TRBJ2-3): DSGVTQTPKHLITATGQRVTLRCSPRSGDLSVYWYQQSLDQGLQFLIQYYNGEERAKGNILERFSAQQFPDLHSELNLSSLELGDSALYFCASSVGHVTDTQYFGPGTRLTVL.

The rearrangement joins TRBV5-1 to TRBJ1-6; 7 nucleotides line up with TRBD1. The CDR3 is made up of 15 amino acids. The junction had 9 bases not matched to a gene; V was cut back by 4 bases and J by 8 bases. Per the germline V gene, CDR1 is SGHRS and CDR2 is YFSETQ. The CDR3 reads CASSLSTQGDSPLHF. In DNA form, the CDR3 reads TGCGCCAGCAGCCTGAGCACGCAGGGGGATTCACCCCTCCACTTT. Supplemented by reference TRBV5-1 and TRBJ1-6, the full variable domain reads KAGVTQTPRYLIKTRGQQVTLSCSPISGHRSVSWYQQTPGQGLQFLFEYFSETQRNKGNFPGRFSGRQFSNSRSEMNVSTLELGDSALYLCASSLSTQGDSPLHFGNGTRLTVT.

This clonotype was recorded many times. The chain links TRBV6-1 to TRBJ2-7, with no clear D. The CDR3 has 12 amino acids. Trimming stripped 2 bases from V and 4 bases from J, with 6 bases between. Germline values: CDR1 MNHNS, CDR2 SASEGT. CDR3 sequence: CASSEQEYEQYF. The CDR3 coding sequence is TGTGCCAGCAGTGAACAGGAATACGAGCAGTACTTC.

This clonotype has a handful of counts. The chain has TRBV6-6 and TRBJ2-1; 9 bases match TRBD1. V trimming: 5 bases; J trimming: 6 bases; junction bases outside the gene matches: 5. The CDR3 has 14 amino acids. CDR1 MNHNY and CDR2 SVGAGI come from the germline V gene (reference sequence). For the CDR3, the DNA is TGTGCCAGCAGTCCGGGGACAGGGCGCAATGAGCAGTTCTTC. Translating it yields CASSPGTGRNEQFF.

V and J are TRBV7-3 and TRBJ2-1, with a weak D call TRBD2 (5 bases). This CDR3 contains 14 residues. Trimming removed 6 bases from V and 8 bases from J, with 17 bases in between. Per germline, CDR1 SGHTA and CDR2 FQGTGA. CDR3 region: CASRLGNPADEQFF. The DNA for the CDR3 is TGTGCCAGCAGACTCGGGAATCCGGCCGATGAGCAGTTCTTC.

On this clonotype itself: Possible read error: a much larger clone is one base away. J is TRBJ2-7 and V is TRBV27; the D is unclear. The CDR3 has 11 residues. V shed 6 bases and J shed 5 bases, with 8 bases lying between them. The V gene's germline CDR1 is MNHEY and CDR2 SMNVEV (reference sequence). The CDR3 coding sequence is TGTGCCAGCAGCCTCCCCAACGAGCAGTACTTC. Its translation is CASSLPNEQYF.

This clonotype was counted ten times or more. The rearrangement uses TRBV6-5 and TRBJ1-1; possible D gene TRBD1, 6 bases. V was pared by 3 bases and J by 3 bases, with 8 bases between. Looked up from germline, CDR1 is MNHEY and CDR2 is SVGAGI. CDR3 size: 13 residues. The CDR3 is CASSYGGDTEAFF. CDR3 coding DNA: TGTGCCAGCAGTTATGGGGGCGACACTGAAGCTTTCTTT.

A few counts support this clonotype. The chain carries TRBV4-2 and TRBJ1-1; D is ambiguous. The CDR3 covers 15 residues. V lost 0 bases and J lost 5, with 13 bases in between. CDR1 and CDR2 from the germline V gene are LGHNA and YNFKEQ. In DNA form, the CDR3 reads TGTGCCAGCAGCCAAGATGGGGTGGGGTGGACTGAAGCTTTCTTT. As protein: CASSQDGVGWTEAFF.

This clonotype was detected only a few times. The chain has TRBV11-2 and TRBJ2-3; tentative D call: TRBD1 (6 bases). CDR1 and CDR2 from the germline V gene are SGHAT and FQNNGV. CDR3 length: 15 residues. Trimming removed 4 bases from V and 3 bases from J, with 14 bases in between. The CDR3 protein is CASSSPRGKTDTQYF. DNA for the CDR3: TGTGCCAGCAGCTCCCCCAGGGGAAAGACAGATACGCAGTATTTT.

This clonotype was seen ten or more times. The V and J genes are TRBV6-1 and TRBJ1-1, with TRBD1 matching over 8 bases. This CDR3 has 14 amino acids. Trimming took 4 bases from V and 1 from J; bases not matched to a gene: 2. The germline CDR1 and CDR2 sequences are MNHNS and SASEGT. CDR3 bases: TGTGCCAGCAGTGGGGACAGGTCGAACACTGAAGCTTTCTTT. It encodes CASSGDRSNTEAFF.

This clonotype was recorded at least ten times. The chain has TRBV5-1 and TRBJ2-5; 9 bases line up with TRBD2. J lost 7 bases, V lost 4 bases, and 11 bases had no gene match. Germline CDR1 SGHRS, CDR2 YFSETQ. This CDR3 region has 15 residues. CDR3 DNA sequence: TGCGCCAGCAGCCACGGGGAGCGGGGGGCCCGGACCCAGTACTTC. The encoded protein is CASSHGERGARTQYF.

This clonotype turned up a few times. This chain joins TRBV5-8 and TRBJ1-1, with TRBD1 identical over 8 bases. The CDR3 length is 14 residues. The germline V gene encodes CDR1 SGHTS and CDR2 YDEGEE. The trim removed 4 bases at V and 5 bases at J, leaving 7 bases unmatched. CDR3 sequence (DNA): TGTGCCAGCAGCCCCTGGACAGGGCATACTGAAGCTTTCTTT. Encoded protein: CASSPWTGHTEAFF.

This clonotype was recorded at least ten times. The chain recombines TRBV6-4 with TRBJ2-7; D perhaps matches TRBD2 (5 bases). CDR3 length: 18 residues. V was shortened by 4 bases and J by 4 bases, with 26 bases between the two germline ends. The germline gives CDR1 MRHNA, CDR2 SNTAGT. Here the CDR3 reads CASSAPRQETRPGYEQYF. Written as DNA, the CDR3 is TGTGCCAGCAGTGCCCCCCGGCAGGAAACTCGCCCGGGGTACGAGCAGTACTTC.

V gene TRBV5-6 combines with J gene TRBJ1-4; 10 bases line up with TRBD1. Trimming cost V 0 bases and J 8 bases; bases outside gene matches: 7. The germline V gene has CDR1 SGHDT and CDR2 YYEEEE. The CDR3 length is 16 residues. The chain's CDR3 is CASSLVATGGQEKLFF. CDR3 coding DNA: TGTGCCAGCAGCTTGGTGGCGACAGGGGGCCAGGAAAAACTGTTTTTT.

This clonotype was seen a few times. The chain recombines TRBV6-5 with TRBJ1-2; D call uncertain. The CDR3 extends over 13 amino acids. Germline CDR1 reads MNHEY; CDR2 reads SVGAGI. Trimming left V 8 bases short and J 5 bases short, with 15 bases between. CDR3 sequence: CASGEGRPYGYTF. For the CDR3, the DNA is TGTGCCAGCGGGGAAGGCAGACCTTATGGCTACACCTTC.